A single sample gave rise to the 26 T cell receptor beta chains below, sequenced in a study of OX40 agonist ivuxolimab in advanced cancers. TCRdb keeps only in-frame clones here, not all; method: immunoSEQ multiplex PCR. The sample consists of 7,000 to 9,500 clones, about nine tenths of them appearing once. The source was CD4+ or CD8+ T cells sorted from blood, collected in a trial of the OX40 agonist ivuxolimab. The receptor set was obtained from an adult with an advanced solid tumor such as melanoma, head and neck, liver or kidney cancer.

This chain uses TRBV10-2 with TRBJ2-2; tentative D call: TRBD1 (6 bases). Trimming cost V 10 bases and J 3 bases, with 15 bases left between them. The CDR3 runs 14 residues. Germline V gene lookup returns CDR1 WSHSY and CDR2 SAAADI. This CDR3 is CATSPGDDTGELFF. The CDR3 coding sequence is TGCGCCACCAGCCCAGGGGACGACACCGGGGAGCTGTTTTTT.

This sequence joins TRBV2 and TRBJ2-3, with TRBD2 matching 7 bases. Germline V CDR1 and CDR2: SNHLY, FYNNEI. This CDR3 region has 17 residues. V lost 5 bases, J lost 1 base, and 12 bases stayed unmatched. CDR3 residues: CASSTGEGTWGTDTQYF. The CDR3 region has the DNA TGTGCCAGCAGTACCGGGGAGGGCACCTGGGGCACAGATACGCAGTATTTT.

The V call is TRBV14, the J call TRBJ1-2, with TRBD1 as a possible D gene (6 bases). This CDR3 region has 17 residues. Germline CDR1 reads SGHDN; CDR2 reads FVKESK. V shed 0 bases and J shed 3 bases, with 17 bases lying between them. In DNA, the CDR3 is TGTGCCAGCAGCCAAGAGCCAACAGGGCGTGGTGACTATGGCTACACCTTC. Translation gives CASSQEPTGRGDYGYTF.

This clone was seen once. This chain connects TRBV27 to TRBJ2-3, with 14 bases matching TRBD2. V lost 5 bases to trimming and J lost 4 bases; unmatched junction nucleotides: 11. Germline V lookup: CDR1 MNHEY, CDR2 SMNVEV (reference sequence). This CDR3 spans 18 amino acids. CDR3 DNA: TGTGCCAGCAGTCCCGGGACTAGCGGGGGAGCAGGGGCAGATACGCAGTATTTT. Translating it yields CASSPGTSGGAGADTQYF.

This chain uses TRBV2 with TRBJ1-1, with D possibly being TRBD1 (5 bases). CDR3 length: 14 residues. V was trimmed by 6 bases and J by 6 bases, leaving 17 bases between them. The germline gives CDR1 SNHLY, CDR2 FYNNEI. The CDR3 DNA is TGTGCCAGCAGCGACGGGACCCCTGTCCCTGAAGCTTTCTTT. Translating it yields CASSDGTPVPEAFF.

The table lists this clone with a count of one. The chain links TRBV6-6 to TRBJ1-5; D perhaps matches TRBD1 (5 bases). This CDR3 has 14 residues. Germline V gives CDR1 MNHNY, CDR2 SVGAGI (reference sequence). V dropped 2 bases and J dropped 6 bases, with 11 bases sitting between them. As DNA, the CDR3 is TGTGCCAGCAGTTACCCCCAGGGCGGTCAGCCCCAGCATTTT. Its translation is CASSYPQGGQPQHF.

V usage is TRBV27 and J usage is TRBJ1-2; D uncertain. Trimming took off 5 bases at V and 8 bases at J, with 27 bases between the two ends. The CDR3 totals 17 residues. The germline V gene has CDR1 MNHEY and CDR2 SMNVEV (reference sequence). CDR3 region: CASSPFPAGPLGKGYTF. DNA of the CDR3: TGTGCCAGCAGTCCATTCCCCGCCGGGCCCTTGGGCAAAGGCTACACCTTC.

The chain recombines TRBV19 with TRBJ2-1; TRBD1 matches 11 bases. The germline V gene encodes CDR1 LNHDA and CDR2 SQIVND (reference sequence). Trimming cost V 3 bases and J 5 bases; bases outside gene matches: 3. CDR3 length: 15 amino acids. CDR3 bases: TGTGCCAGTAGTATCGGGACAGGGGGTCACAATGAGCAGTTCTTC. Translating it yields CASSIGTGGHNEQFF.

The chain recombines TRBV16 with TRBJ2-7; TRBD2 matches 7 bases. CDR3 length: 15 residues. The J segment lost 2 bases and the V segment lost 0 bases, leaving 4 bases of the junction unmatched. Per germline, CDR1 KGHSY and CDR2 FQNENV. The CDR3 loop reads CASSQSPRGAYEQYF. CDR3 DNA sequence: TGTGCCAGCAGCCAATCTCCCCGGGGGGCCTACGAGCAGTACTTC.

In its sample, this clone was seen a few times. The CDR3 coding sequence is TGTGCCAGCAGCCAAGGGACAGGGAATTGGAACTATGGCTACACCTTC. This codes for CASSQGTGNWNYGYTF. The chain is built from TRBV5-4 and TRBJ1-2, with 9 bases lining up with TRBD1. Losses at the gene ends were 4 bases for V and 2 bases for J; bases not matched to a gene: 9. Germline V lookup: CDR1 SGHNT, CDR2 YYREEE (reference sequence). The CDR3 is 16 amino acids.

The rearrangement links TRBV7-3 to TRBJ1-2, with D unresolved. The CDR3 consists of 18 residues. V lost 4 bases to trimming and J lost 0 bases, with 21 bases between them. Germline assignment: CDR1 SGHTA and CDR2 FQGTGA. The CDR3 loop is CASSSPEAAKPSNYGYTF. CDR3 coding DNA: TGTGCCAGCAGCTCCCCTGAGGCGGCCAAGCCTTCTAACTATGGCTACACCTTC.

The CDR3 is CASSQALADTQYF. DNA for the CDR3: TGCGCCAGCAGCCAAGCCCTGGCGGATACGCAGTATTTT. V gene TRBV4-1 combines with J gene TRBJ2-3, with no clear D. This CDR3 region has 13 residues. Germline CDR1 reads MGHRA; CDR2 reads YSYEKL. Trimming took 1 base from V and 6 from J, leaving 8 bases between them.

The V gene is TRBV6-1, the J gene TRBJ2-7; perhaps TRBD2 as D (6 bases). Trimming stripped 2 bases from V and 0 bases from J, with 11 bases between. Germline V gene sequence: CDR1 MNHNS, CDR2 SASEGT. The CDR3 covers 15 residues. The DNA of the CDR3 is TGTGCCAGCAGTGAATTGGGGGGACTCTCCTACGAGCAGTACTTC. Translation: CASSELGGLSYEQYF.

This chain uses TRBV7-9 with TRBJ2-7, with 7 bases lining up with TRBD2. Germline V gene sequence: CDR1 SEHNR, CDR2 FQNEAQ (reference sequence). The CDR3 length is 14 residues. J gave up 3 bases and V 4 bases, and 6 bases lay outside the gene matches. The CDR3 loop reads CASSSGLQVYEQYF. For the CDR3, the DNA is TGTGCCAGCAGCTCGGGACTACAAGTCTACGAGCAGTACTTC.

The J gene is TRBJ2-7, the V gene TRBV13; 8 nucleotides align to TRBD2. The CDR3 has 14 residues. V lost 4 bases, J lost 2 bases, and 4 bases stayed unmatched. Germline V CDR1 and CDR2: PRHDT, FYEKMQ (reference sequence). CDR3 amino acids: CASSSPGGAYEQYF. DNA for the CDR3: TGTGCCAGCAGCTCCCCCGGGGGGGCCTACGAGCAGTACTTC.

The J gene is TRBJ2-1, the V gene TRBV5-6; perhaps D is TRBD1 or TRBD2 (5 bases each). The V and J ends lost 5 bases and 7 bases respectively, with 13 bases between them. Germline lookup yields CDR1 SGHDT and CDR2 YYEEEE. The CDR3 spans 13 residues. For the CDR3, the DNA is TGTGCCAGCAGGCCCGGGACGGCGAATGAGCAGTTCTTC. Residues: CASRPGTANEQFF.

This clone was seen just once. The chain combines TRBV7-9 with TRBJ2-7; 7 bases are a match to TRBD2. The V and J ends lost 4 bases and 1 base, in that order; junction bases with no gene match: 4. The CDR3 covers 14 residues. Looked up from germline, CDR1 is SEHNR and CDR2 is FQNEAQ (reference sequence). The chain's CDR3 is CASSSGLDSYEQYF. In nucleotides, the CDR3 is TGTGCCAGCAGCTCCGGACTAGATTCCTACGAGCAGTACTTC.

The rearrangement links TRBV20-1 to TRBJ2-3; D is unclear. Trimming shortened V by 8 bases and J by 5 bases, and 8 bases separated the two germline ends. The CDR3 covers 10 residues. Germline V gives CDR1 DFQATT, CDR2 SNEGSKA (reference sequence). The CDR3 protein is CSTWRDTQYF. CDR3 sequence (DNA): TGCAGTACGTGGAGAGATACGCAGTATTTT.

The chain is built from TRBV11-1 and TRBJ2-7, with D tentatively TRBD1 or TRBD2 (5 bases each). V was clipped by 1 base and J by 3 bases, with 10 bases between them. The CDR3 covers 14 residues. Germline V gives CDR1 SGHAT, CDR2 FQDESV (reference sequence). CDR3 protein: CASSLGGTGYEQYF. For the CDR3, the DNA is TGTGCCAGCAGCTTAGGAGGGACGGGCTACGAGCAGTACTTC.

This sequence joins TRBV7-2 and TRBJ2-5; 7 positions match TRBD1. The tail of the sequence fits TRBJ2-7 better, so the J call may be wrong. This CDR3 region has 14 residues. Germline-derived CDR1 and CDR2 are SGHTA and FQGNSA. The CDR3 loop reads CASSLARDSYEQYF. The CDR3 region has the DNA TGTGCCAGCAGCCTCGCCCGGGACAGCTACGAGCAGTACTTC.

V and J are TRBV6-1 and TRBJ1-3; D gene uncertain. CDR1 is MNHNS, CDR2 SASEGT, per germline. Trimming stripped 4 bases from V and 2 bases from J, with 9 bases between. This CDR3 contains 14 residues. The CDR3 is CASSVRHTGNTIYF. CDR3 nucleotide sequence: TGTGCCAGCAGTGTGAGACATACTGGAAACACCATATATTTT.

This clone appeared a single time. The V call is TRBV9, the J call TRBJ2-5; D is uncertain. The DNA matches TRBJ2-7 better at its end, which makes the J call doubtful. This CDR3 has 14 residues. CDR1 and CDR2 from the germline V gene are SGDLS and YYNGEE. The CDR3: CASSPRMETYEQYF. DNA of the CDR3: TGTGCCAGCAGCCCACGGATGGAGACTTACGAGCAGTACTTC.

This clone was recorded only once. This chain links TRBV2 with TRBJ2-5; TRBD1 agrees at 7 bases. Unmatched junction bases numbered 6, after V lost 6 bases and J lost 5 bases. The CDR3 extends over 13 amino acids. In germline, CDR1 is SNHLY, CDR2 FYNNEI. CDR3 sequence reads: CASRNSGGETQYF. The CDR3 DNA reads as TGTGCCAGCAGGAACTCAGGGGGTGAGACCCAGTACTTC. The full variable domain, rest sourced from reference TRBV2 and TRBJ2-5, is EPEVTQTPSHQVTQMGQEVILRCVPISNHLYFYWYRQILGQKVEFLVSFYNNEISEKSEIFDDQFSVERPDGSNFTLKIRSTKLEDSAMYFCASRNSGGETQYFGPGTRLLVL.

This clone was found once. The chain couples TRBV21-1 to TRBJ2-7; TRBD1 reflects the table's D call only, with no check against the DNA. TRBV21-1 is recorded as a pseudogene. The CDR3 is 14 residues long. CDR3 region: CASSEADTTYEQYF. Written as DNA, the CDR3 is TGTGCCAGCAGCGAGGCGGACACTACCTACGAGCAGTACTTC.

The chain is built from TRBV10-3 and TRBJ2-7; perhaps D is TRBD1 or TRBD2 (5 bases each). V dropped 6 bases and J dropped 0 bases, with 12 bases sitting between them. Germline values: CDR1 ENHRY, CDR2 SYGVKD. The CDR3 has 14 residues. The CDR3 DNA sequence: TGTGCCATCAGCGGGACGGAGAGCTCCTACGAGCAGTACTTC. This gives the protein CAISGTESSYEQYF.

The rearrangement uses TRBV9 and TRBJ2-3; the D call may be TRBD1 or TRBD2 (5 bases each). V was pared by 1 base and J by 2 bases, with 14 bases between. The CDR3 covers 16 residues. Per the germline V gene, CDR1 is SGDLS and CDR2 is YYNGEE. CDR3 amino acids: CASSVRDGLNTDTQYF. The CDR3 DNA sequence: TGTGCCAGCAGCGTACGGGACGGACTCAACACAGATACGCAGTATTTT.